This TCR beta chain derives from a study of cytomegalovirus exposure and HLA in healthy donors. Overall study results and limits: TRBV6-2, TRBV6-3 and some other V segments were excluded as indistinguishable. Earlier analysis yielded a pattern in which most TCR beta V segments were productive about 90% or about 30% of the time. In a later analysis, productive TCRs from donors in an Asian-associated ancestry cluster reportedly carried fewer N-insertions than the cohort mean.

Primers included in the PCR were 60 Vbeta and 13 Jbeta primers. Assay: immunoSEQ multiplex PCR; the TCRdb copy retains only in-frame clones and omits some. The data show roughly 120,000 clones, roughly 80% seen once. V lost 4 bases to trimming and J lost 7 bases; unmatched junction nucleotides: 8. Germline loops: CDR1 LNHDA, CDR2 SQIVND (reference sequence). This CDR3 spans 16 amino acids. In the case of this clone: Its antigen is currently unknown.

The chain recombines TRBV19 with TRBJ2-1; TRBD1 matches 12 bases. This receptor was taken from a man aged 25-45 years in good health and CMV-seronegative. The sample comprised PBMCs. CDR3 nucleotides: TGTGCCAGTAGTAGCCCCGGGACAGGGGGCACAAATGAGCAGTTCTTC. Amino acids: CASSSPGTGGTNEQFF.